The present entry profiles one T cell receptor beta chain with its context. The antigen is undetermined. These data come from a study of T cell responses to AZD1222 COVID-19 vaccine. The assay was immunoSEQ multiplex PCR, and TCRdb's table has in-frame clones only and misses some. The sample includes 150,000 or so clones, less than 95% of them seen just once. Whole-study results and caveats: As reported, nearly half of all spike-specific TCRs target variant regions that are unmutated. The number of AZD1222 recipients seropositive at baseline was only 6 or 7.

The TCR sequence derives from an adult who received the AZD1222 COVID-19 vaccine. The sequences come from peripheral blood, collected 28 days after the second AZD1222 dose.

The CDR3 coding sequence is TGTGCCAGCAGCCGGGGCGGGGGTCGGGAGACCCAGTACTTC. This encodes CASSRGGGRETQYF. This chain links TRBV11-2 with TRBJ2-5, with 7 bases that match TRBD2. Germline lookup yields CDR1 SGHAT and CDR2 FQNNGV. The CDR3 runs 14 residues. V was clipped by 5 bases and J by 5 bases; unmatched bases: 8.